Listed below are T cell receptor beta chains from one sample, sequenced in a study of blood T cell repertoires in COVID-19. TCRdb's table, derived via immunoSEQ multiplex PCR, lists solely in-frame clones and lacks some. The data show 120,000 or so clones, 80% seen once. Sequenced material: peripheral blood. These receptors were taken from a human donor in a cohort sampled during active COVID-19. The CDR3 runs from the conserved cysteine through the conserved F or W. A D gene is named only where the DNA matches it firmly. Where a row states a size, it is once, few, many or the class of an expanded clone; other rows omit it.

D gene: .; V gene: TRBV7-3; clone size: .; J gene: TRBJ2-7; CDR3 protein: CASSTQKGYEQYF; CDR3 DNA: TGTGCCAGCAGCACCCAAAAGGGGTACGAGCAGTACTTC
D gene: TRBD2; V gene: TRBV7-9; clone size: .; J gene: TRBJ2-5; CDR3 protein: CASSFAPGLAGLGTQYF; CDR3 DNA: TGTGCCAGCAGCTTCGCCCCGGGACTAGCGGGCCTGGGGACCCAGTACTTC
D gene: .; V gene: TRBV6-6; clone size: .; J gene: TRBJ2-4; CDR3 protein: CASGGTVNKNIQYF; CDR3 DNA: TGTGCCAGCGGGGGGACAGTGAACAAAAACATTCAGTACTTC
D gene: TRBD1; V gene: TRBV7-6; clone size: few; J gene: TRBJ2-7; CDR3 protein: CASSLGQGARSYEQYF; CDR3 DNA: TGTGCCAGCAGCTTAGGACAGGGGGCTCGCTCCTACGAGCAGTACTTC
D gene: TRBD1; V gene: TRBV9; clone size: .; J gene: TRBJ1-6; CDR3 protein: CASSAGTGSSYNSPLHF; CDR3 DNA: TGTGCCAGCAGCGCAGGGACAGGGAGCTCCTATAATTCACCCCTCCACTTT
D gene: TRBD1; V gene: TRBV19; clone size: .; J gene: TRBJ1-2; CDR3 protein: CASTLDRDVYGYTF; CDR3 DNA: TGTGCCAGTACCCTTGACAGGGATGTTTATGGCTACACCTTC
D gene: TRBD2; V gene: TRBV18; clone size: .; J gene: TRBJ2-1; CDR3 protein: CASSGGLAGAEEQFF; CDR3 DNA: TGTGCCAGCTCGGGGGGACTAGCGGGAGCAGAAGAGCAGTTCTTC
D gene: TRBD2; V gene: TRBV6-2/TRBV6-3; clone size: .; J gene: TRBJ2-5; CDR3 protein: CASSYSRAGNQETQYF; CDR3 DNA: TGTGCCAGCAGTTACTCCCGAGCGGGGAACCAAGAGACCCAGTACTTC
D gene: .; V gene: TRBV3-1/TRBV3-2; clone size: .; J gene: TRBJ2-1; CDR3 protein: CASSLVRGEQFF; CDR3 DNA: TGTGCCAGCAGCCTCGTAAGGGGGGAGCAGTTCTTC
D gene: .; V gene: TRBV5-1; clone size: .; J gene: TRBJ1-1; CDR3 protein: CASSRGGAENTEAFF; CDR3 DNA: TGCGCCAGCAGCCGCGGGGGCGCCGAGAACACTGAAGCTTTCTTT
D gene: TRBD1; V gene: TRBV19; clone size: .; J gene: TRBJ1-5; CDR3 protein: CASSGGTAYSNQPQHF; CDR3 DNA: TGTGCCAGTAGCGGCGGGACAGCTTATAGCAATCAGCCCCAGCATTTT
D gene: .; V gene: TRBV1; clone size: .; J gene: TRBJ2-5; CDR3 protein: CTSSQAARGSGIETQYF; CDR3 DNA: TGCACCAGCAGCCAAGCCGCCCGGGGTAGCGGGATCGAGACCCAGTACTTC
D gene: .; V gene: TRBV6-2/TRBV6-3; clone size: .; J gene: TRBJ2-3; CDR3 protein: CASSYGDTTDTQYF; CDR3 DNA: TGTGCCAGCAGTTACGGGGACACCACAGATACGCAGTATTTT
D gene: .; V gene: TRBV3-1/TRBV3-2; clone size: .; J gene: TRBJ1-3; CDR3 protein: CASSYRAGNTIYF; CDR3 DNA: TGTGCCAGCAGCTATCGGGCTGGAAACACCATATATTTT
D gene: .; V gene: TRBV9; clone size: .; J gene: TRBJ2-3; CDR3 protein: CASSVVGSAVDTQYF; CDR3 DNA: TGTGCCAGCAGCGTAGTTGGCAGTGCAGTGGATACGCAGTATTTT
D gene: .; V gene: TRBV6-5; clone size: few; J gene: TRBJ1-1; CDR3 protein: CASSRELNTEAFF; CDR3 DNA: TGTGCCAGCAGTAGAGAGCTGAACACTGAAGCTTTCTTT
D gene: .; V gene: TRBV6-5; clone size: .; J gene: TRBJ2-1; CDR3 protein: CATGLLPYNEQFF; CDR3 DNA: TGTGCCACCGGACTCCTTCCCTACAATGAGCAGTTCTTC
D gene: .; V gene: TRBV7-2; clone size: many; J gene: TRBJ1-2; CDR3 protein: CASSYFPGRADGYTF; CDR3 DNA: TGTGCCAGCAGCTACTTTCCCGGGCGGGCTGATGGCTACACCTTC
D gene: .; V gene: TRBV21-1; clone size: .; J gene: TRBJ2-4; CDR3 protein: CASSLSRGGSAKNIQYF; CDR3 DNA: TGTGCCAGCAGCCTATCTCGCGGGGGCTCGGCCAAAAACATTCAGTACTTC
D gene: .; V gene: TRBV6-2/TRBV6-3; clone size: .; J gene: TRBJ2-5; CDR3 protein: CASSYTQETQYF; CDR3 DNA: TGTGCCAGCAGCTATACACAAGAGACCCAGTACTTC
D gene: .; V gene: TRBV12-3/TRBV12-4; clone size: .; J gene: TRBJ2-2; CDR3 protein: CALRGGNTGELFF; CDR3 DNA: TGTGCCTTGAGGGGGGGGAACACCGGGGAGCTGTTTTTT
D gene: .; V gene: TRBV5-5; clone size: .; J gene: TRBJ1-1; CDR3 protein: CASSYLRRGNTEAFF; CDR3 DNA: TGTGCCAGCAGCTACCTTAGGAGGGGGAACACTGAAGCTTTCTTT
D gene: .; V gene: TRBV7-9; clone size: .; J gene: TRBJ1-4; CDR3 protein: CASSPDSTNEKLFF; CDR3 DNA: TGTGCCAGCAGCCCGGACAGTACGAATGAAAAACTGTTTTTT
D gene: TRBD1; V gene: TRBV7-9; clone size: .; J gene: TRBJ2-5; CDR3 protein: CASSSGTEETQYF; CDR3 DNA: TGTGCCAGCAGCTCCGGGACAGAAGAGACCCAGTACTTC
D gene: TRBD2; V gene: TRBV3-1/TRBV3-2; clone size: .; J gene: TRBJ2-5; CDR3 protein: CASMQAGVQETQYF; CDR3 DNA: TGTGCCAGCATGCAAGCGGGGGTACAAGAGACCCAGTACTTC
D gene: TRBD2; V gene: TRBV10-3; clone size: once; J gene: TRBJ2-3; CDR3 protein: CAMSGGWTDTQYF; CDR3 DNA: TGTGCCATGTCGGGGGGGTGGACAGATACGCAGTATTTT
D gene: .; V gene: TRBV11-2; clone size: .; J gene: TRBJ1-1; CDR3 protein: CASSLGRENTEAFF; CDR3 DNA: TGTGCCAGCAGCTTAGGCAGGGAGAACACTGAAGCTTTCTTT
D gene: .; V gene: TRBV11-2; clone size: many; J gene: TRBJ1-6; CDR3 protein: CASSLAGDSYNSPLHF; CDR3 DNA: TGTGCCAGCAGCTTAGCCGGTGACTCCTATAATTCACCCCTCCACTTT
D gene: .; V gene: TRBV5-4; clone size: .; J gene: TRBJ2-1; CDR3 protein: CASSSLNGGGNEQFF; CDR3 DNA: TGTGCCAGCAGCTCCTTGAATGGGGGCGGGAATGAGCAGTTCTTC
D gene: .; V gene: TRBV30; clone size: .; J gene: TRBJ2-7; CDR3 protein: CAWNSESEQYF; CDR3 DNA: TGTGCCTGGAATTCGGAGAGCGAGCAGTACTTC
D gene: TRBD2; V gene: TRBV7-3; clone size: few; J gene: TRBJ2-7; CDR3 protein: CASSPRGGPYEQYF; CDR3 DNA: TGTGCCAGCAGCCCTCGCGGGGGTCCCTACGAGCAGTACTTC